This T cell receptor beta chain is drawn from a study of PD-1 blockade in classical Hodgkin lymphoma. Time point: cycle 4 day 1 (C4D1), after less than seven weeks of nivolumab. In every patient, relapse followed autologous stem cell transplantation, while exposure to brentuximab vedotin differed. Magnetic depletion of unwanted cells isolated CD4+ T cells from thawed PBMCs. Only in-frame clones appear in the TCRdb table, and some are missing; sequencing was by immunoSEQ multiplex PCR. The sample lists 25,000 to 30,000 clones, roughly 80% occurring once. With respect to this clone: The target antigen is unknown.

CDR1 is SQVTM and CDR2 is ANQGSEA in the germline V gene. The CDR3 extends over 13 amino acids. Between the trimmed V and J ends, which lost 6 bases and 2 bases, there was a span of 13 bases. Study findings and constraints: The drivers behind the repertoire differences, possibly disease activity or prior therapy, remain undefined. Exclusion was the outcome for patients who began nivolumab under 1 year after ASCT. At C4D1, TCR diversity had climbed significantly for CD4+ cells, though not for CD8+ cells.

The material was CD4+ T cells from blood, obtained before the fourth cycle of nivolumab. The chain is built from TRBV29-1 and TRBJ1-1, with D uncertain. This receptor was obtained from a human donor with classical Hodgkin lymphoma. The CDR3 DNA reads TGCAGCGTCCCACTGAGTTCTAACACTGAAGCTTTCTTT. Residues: CSVPLSSNTEAFF.